The rows below give T cell receptor beta chains drawn from one sample of a study of blood T cell repertoires in COVID-19. Sequenced by immunoSEQ multiplex PCR; TCRdb stores in-frame clones only, minus some. The sample has under 70,000 clones, about 91% seen once. Sequencing used peripheral blood. The receptors shown here come from a woman in her seventies with acute or convalescent COVID-19. Each CDR3 is given with its conserved first and last residue. A D gene is named only where the DNA matches it firmly.

j_gene: TRBJ1-2
v_gene: TRBV12-3/TRBV12-4
len: 13
d_gene: .
CDR3nt: TGTGCCAGCAGGCCCGCACTCGTCTATGGCTACACCTTC
CDR3aa: CASRPALVYGYTF

j_gene: TRBJ1-1
v_gene: TRBV29-1
len: 14
d_gene: .
CDR3nt: TGCAGCGTGGCCTTATTGGCGGCCAACACTGAAGCTTTCTTT
CDR3aa: CSVALLAANTEAFF

j_gene: TRBJ2-5
v_gene: TRBV6-2/TRBV6-3
len: 16
d_gene: TRBD2
CDR3nt: TGTGCCAGCAGTACCGGGCGGGAGAGCGCGTCGGAGACCCAGTACTTC
CDR3aa: CASSTGRESASETQYF

j_gene: TRBJ1-5
v_gene: TRBV6-5
len: 13
d_gene: .
CDR3nt: TGTGCCAGCAGTTACGACTGGAAGAGGCCCCAGCATTTT
CDR3aa: CASSYDWKRPQHF

j_gene: TRBJ1-1
v_gene: TRBV18
len: 13
d_gene: .
CDR3nt: TGTGCCAGCTCACCAACAGGGAACACTGAAGCTTTCTTT
CDR3aa: CASSPTGNTEAFF

j_gene: TRBJ2-7
v_gene: TRBV5-6
len: 15
d_gene: TRBD1
CDR3nt: TGTGCCAGCAGCGACGGGACAGGGCTACCCTACGAGCAGTACTTC
CDR3aa: CASSDGTGLPYEQYF

j_gene: TRBJ1-1
v_gene: TRBV2
len: 13
d_gene: TRBD1
CDR3nt: TGTGCCACTCGGGACAGGATGAACACTGAAGCTTTCTTT
CDR3aa: CATRDRMNTEAFF

j_gene: TRBJ1-2
v_gene: TRBV4-1
len: 17
d_gene: .
CDR3nt: TGCGCCAGCAGCCAAGATATCGGACAGATGAATAACTATGGCTACACCTTC
CDR3aa: CASSQDIGQMNNYGYTF

j_gene: TRBJ1-1
v_gene: TRBV7-8
len: 13
d_gene: .
CDR3nt: TGTGCCAGCAGCGTTCAGGGATACACTGAAGCTTTCTTT
CDR3aa: CASSVQGYTEAFF

j_gene: TRBJ2-3
v_gene: TRBV7-9
len: 13
d_gene: .
CDR3nt: TGTGCCAGCAGCTCTAGCGGCACAGATACGCAGTATTTT
CDR3aa: CASSSSGTDTQYF

j_gene: TRBJ2-2
v_gene: TRBV18
len: 14
d_gene: TRBD1
CDR3nt: TGTGCCAGCTCCCGGCAGGGGGACACCGGGGAGCTGTTTTTT
CDR3aa: CASSRQGDTGELFF

j_gene: TRBJ1-1
v_gene: TRBV28
len: 13
d_gene: .
CDR3nt: TGTGCCAGCAGCAGTAATCCAGGAACTGAAGCTTTCTTT
CDR3aa: CASSSNPGTEAFF

j_gene: TRBJ2-3
v_gene: TRBV7-9
len: 12
d_gene: .
CDR3nt: TGTGCCAGCAGCTTCGGGGCAGATACGCAGTATTTT
CDR3aa: CASSFGADTQYF